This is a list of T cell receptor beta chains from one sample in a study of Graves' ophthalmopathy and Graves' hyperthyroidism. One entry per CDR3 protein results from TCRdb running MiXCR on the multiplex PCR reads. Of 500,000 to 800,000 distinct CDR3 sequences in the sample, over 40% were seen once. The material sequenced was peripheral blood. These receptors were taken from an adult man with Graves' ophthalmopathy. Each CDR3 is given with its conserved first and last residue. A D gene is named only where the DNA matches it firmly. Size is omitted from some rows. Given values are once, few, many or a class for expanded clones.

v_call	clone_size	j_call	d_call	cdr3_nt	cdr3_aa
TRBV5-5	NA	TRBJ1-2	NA	TGTGCCAGCAGCTTCGGGACCCAAGCTAACTATGGCTACACCTTC	CASSFGTQANYGYTF
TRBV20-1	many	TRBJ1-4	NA	TGCAGTGCTAGCACGGGGACCGCAGGGCAACTGTTTTTT	CSASTGTAGQLFF
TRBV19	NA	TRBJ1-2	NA	TGTGCCAGTAGTATAGATTACGCGGGACTAAAACGTGGCTACACCTTC	CASSIDYAGLKRGYTF
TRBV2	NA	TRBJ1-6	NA	TGTGCCAGCACCTACCTCAGGGGAGGTGCTGGGGATTCACCCCTCCACTTT	CASTYLRGGAGDSPLHF
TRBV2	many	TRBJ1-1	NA	TGTGCCAGCAGGCAGGCGAACACTGAAGCTTTCTTT	CASRQANTEAFF
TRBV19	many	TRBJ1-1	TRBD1	TGTGCCAGTAGATCAGGGGGTGCGAGTAGTGGAGCTTTCTTT	CASRSGGASSGAFF
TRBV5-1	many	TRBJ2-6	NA	TGCGCCAGCCACTCCGACTCTGGGGCCAACGTCCTGACTTTC	CASHSDSGANVLTF
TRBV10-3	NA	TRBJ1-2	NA	TGTGCCAGCAGTGGTCGGCGGGGAGACAGCGACTATGGCTACACCTTC	CASSGRRGDSDYGYTF
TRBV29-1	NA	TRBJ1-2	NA	TGCAGCGTAGCAGGGATTAACTATGGCTACACCTTC	CSVAGINYGYTF
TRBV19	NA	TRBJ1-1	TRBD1	TGTGCCAGTAGTATATCGGGACAGTTGAACACTGAAGCTTTCTTT	CASSISGQLNTEAFF
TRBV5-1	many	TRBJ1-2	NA	TGCGCCAGCAGCTTCTACGGGACCCCAGAGGACTATGGCTACACCTTC	CASSFYGTPEDYGYTF
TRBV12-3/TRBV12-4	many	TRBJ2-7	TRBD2	TGTGCCAGCAGCTCAGCGGGAGGGAACTACGAGCAGTACTTC	CASSSAGGNYEQYF
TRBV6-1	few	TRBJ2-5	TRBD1	TGTGCCAGCAGTGTACGGGACAGGGGGTCAGAGACCCAGTACTTC	CASSVRDRGSETQYF
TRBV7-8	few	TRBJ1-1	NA	TGTGCCAGCAGTTTAAACACAGGGTTGAACACTGAAGCTTTCTTT	CASSLNTGLNTEAFF
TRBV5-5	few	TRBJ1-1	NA	TGTGCCAGCAGCTTGACCGTGAATATTATGAACACTGAAGCTTTCTTT	CASSLTVNIMNTEAFF
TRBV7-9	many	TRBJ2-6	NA	TGTGCCACCGCCGGGACAACTGGGGCCAACGTCCTGACTTTC	CATAGTTGANVLTF
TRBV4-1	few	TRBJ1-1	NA	TGCGCCAGCAGCCAAAGGGGGTCGAACACTGAAGCTTTCTTT	CASSQRGSNTEAFF
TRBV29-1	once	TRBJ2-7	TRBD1	TGCAGCGTTGGGAACGGACAGGGTGGCGAGCAGTACTTC	CSVGNGQGGEQYF
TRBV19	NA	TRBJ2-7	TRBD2	TGTGCCAGTAGTACACGGACTAGCGGGAGGCTGGGCGAGCAGTACTTC	CASSTRTSGRLGEQYF
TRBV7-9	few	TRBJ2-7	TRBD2	TGTGCCAGCAGCCAGACTAGCGGGAGCTCCTACGAGCAGTACTTC	CASSQTSGSSYEQYF
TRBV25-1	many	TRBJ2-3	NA	TGTGCCAGCAGTCATTCAGTTGGGACAGATACGCAGTATTTT	CASSHSVGTDTQYF
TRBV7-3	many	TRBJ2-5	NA	TGTGCCAGCAGCCCCAGTGGGGGTTGGGAGACCCAGTACTTC	CASSPSGGWETQYF